This T cell receptor beta chain derives from a study of T cell changes during pregnancy in multiple sclerosis. Germline CDR1 SGHRS, CDR2 YFSETQ. The CDR3 runs 16 residues. V lost 6 bases, J lost 2 bases, and 13 bases stayed unmatched. The assay was immunoSEQ multiplex PCR, and TCRdb's table has in-frame clones only and misses some. Among approximately 50,000 clones listed, about 89% were seen once. This clone was counted once. This specimen consisted of CD8+ T cells from peripheral blood mononuclear cells, obtained after pregnancy. The receptor was isolated from a female donor with multiple sclerosis, enrolled in a pregnancy study. The genes are TRBV5-1 and TRBJ2-7; 8 bases map to TRBD1. DNA of the CDR3: TGCGCCAGCAATGACCCCTCCGGACAGGGAACCTACGAGCAGTACTTC. As protein: CASNDPSGQGTYEQYF.